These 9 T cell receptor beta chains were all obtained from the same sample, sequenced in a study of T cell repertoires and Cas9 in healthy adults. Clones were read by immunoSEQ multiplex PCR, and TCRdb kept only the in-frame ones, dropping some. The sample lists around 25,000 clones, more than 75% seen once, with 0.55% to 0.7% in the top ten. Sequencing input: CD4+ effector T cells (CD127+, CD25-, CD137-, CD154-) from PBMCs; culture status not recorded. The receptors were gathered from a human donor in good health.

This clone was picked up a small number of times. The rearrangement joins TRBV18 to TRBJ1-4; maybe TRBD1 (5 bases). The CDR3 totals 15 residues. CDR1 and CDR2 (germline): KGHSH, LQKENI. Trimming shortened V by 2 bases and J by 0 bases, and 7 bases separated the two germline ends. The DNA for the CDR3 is TGTGCCAGCTCACCAGTACAGGCAACTAATGAAAAACTGTTTTTT. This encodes CASSPVQATNEKLFF.

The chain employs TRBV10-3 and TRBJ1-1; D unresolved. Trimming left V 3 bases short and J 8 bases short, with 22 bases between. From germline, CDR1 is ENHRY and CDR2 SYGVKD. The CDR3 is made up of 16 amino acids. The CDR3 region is CAISDGMRTRTAEAFF. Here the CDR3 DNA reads TGTGCCATCAGTGATGGTATGCGAACAAGGACTGCAGAAGCTTTCTTT.

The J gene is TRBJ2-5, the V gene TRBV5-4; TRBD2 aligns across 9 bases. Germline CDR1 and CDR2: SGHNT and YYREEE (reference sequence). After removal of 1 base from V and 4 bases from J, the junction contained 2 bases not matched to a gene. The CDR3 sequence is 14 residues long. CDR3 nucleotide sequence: TGTGCCAGCAGCTTGCAAGCGGGGGGAGAGACCCAGTACTTC. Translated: CASSLQAGGETQYF.

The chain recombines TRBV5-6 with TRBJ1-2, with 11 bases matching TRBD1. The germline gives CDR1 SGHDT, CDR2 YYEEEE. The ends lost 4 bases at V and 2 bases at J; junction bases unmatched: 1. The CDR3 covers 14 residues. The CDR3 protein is CASSGTGGNYGYTF. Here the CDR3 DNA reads TGTGCCAGCAGCGGGACAGGGGGAAACTATGGCTACACCTTC.

CDR3 nucleotides: TGCGCCAGCAGCTTTGGGACAGGCTCAGCTAACTATGGCTACACCTTC. Its translation: CASSFGTGSANYGYTF. The gene calls are TRBV5-1 and TRBJ1-2; 8 bases fit TRBD1. The CDR3 contains 16 residues. Germline V lookup: CDR1 SGHRS, CDR2 YFSETQ. With 2 bases clipped from V and 0 bases from J, the junction kept 6 bases outside the gene matches.

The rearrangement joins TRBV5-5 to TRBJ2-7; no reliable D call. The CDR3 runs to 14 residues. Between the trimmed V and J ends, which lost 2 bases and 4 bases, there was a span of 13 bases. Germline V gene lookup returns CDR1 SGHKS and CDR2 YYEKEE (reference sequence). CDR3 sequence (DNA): TGTGCCAGCAGCTTTGTGGTTCACGGATACGAGCAGTACTTC. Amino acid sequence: CASSFVVHGYEQYF.

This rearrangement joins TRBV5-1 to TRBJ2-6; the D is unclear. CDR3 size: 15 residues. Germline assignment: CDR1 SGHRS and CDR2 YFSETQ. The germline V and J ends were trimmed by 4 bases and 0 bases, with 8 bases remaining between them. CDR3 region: CASSQEFSGANVLTF. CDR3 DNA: TGCGCCAGCAGCCAGGAGTTCTCTGGGGCCAACGTCCTGACTTTC.

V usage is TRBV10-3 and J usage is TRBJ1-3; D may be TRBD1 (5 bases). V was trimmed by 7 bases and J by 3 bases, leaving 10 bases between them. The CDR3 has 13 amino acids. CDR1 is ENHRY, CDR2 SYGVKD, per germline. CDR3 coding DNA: TGTGCCATCACCTCGGGGGATGGAAACACCATATATTTT. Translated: CAITSGDGNTIYF.

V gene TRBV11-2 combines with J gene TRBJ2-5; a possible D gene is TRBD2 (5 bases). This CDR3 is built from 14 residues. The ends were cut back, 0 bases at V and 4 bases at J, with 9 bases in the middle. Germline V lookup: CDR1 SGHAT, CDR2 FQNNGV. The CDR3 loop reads CASSLDLSAETQYF. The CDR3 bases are TGTGCCAGCAGCTTAGACCTTAGCGCAGAGACCCAGTACTTC.